The source of this T cell receptor beta chain is a study of breast tumors, draining lymph nodes, adjacent tissues. Findings and limits, study-wide: Tumor repertoires ranked between lymph nodes and nontumor tissue in diversity, with V and J gene preferences. Tumor and nontumor repertoires were significantly more similar in luminal-like than in basal-like breast cancer. Most tumor T cells seemingly derive from lymph node, then expand in tumor.

Axillary draining lymph nodes of breast cancer patients supplied the node samples. TCRdb independently ran MiXCR on the multiplex PCR reads; one entry per CDR3 protein. Found here are 100,000 to 150,000 distinct CDR3 sequences, nearly 20% of them singletons; the top ten hold more than 3%. This clonotype was seen repeatedly, ten times or more. Its antigen is currently unknown. The clonotype originates from a female donor with breast cancer. Some clones in this sample may be carry-over from other donors' samples. Sequencing was performed on axillary lymph node tissue.

The CDR3 DNA reads TGTGCCAGCAGCGTAGATCGACAGGCGACCGGGGAGCTGTTTTTT. It yields the protein CASSVDRQATGELFF. The chain combines TRBV9 with TRBJ2-2; D may be TRBD1 (6 bases). This CDR3 has 15 amino acids. Germline V gives CDR1 SGDLS, CDR2 YYNGEE. Trimming left V 0 bases short and J 5 bases short, with 11 bases between.